The TCR beta chain under discussion was sequenced for a study of blood T cells in healthy people across ages. Primed by a sample-barcoded 5' primer and a J-beta primer mix, a second PCR proceeded for about 6 to 11 cycles. Paired-end reads containing CDR3 totaled no fewer than 2.5 million for each sample. Each CDR3 protein gets one entry after TCRdb re-called the 5' RACE reads with MiXCR. The sample has about 940,000 distinct CDR3 sequences; 40% to 60% are singletons. The sequence was obtained from a man under 40 in good health. Input material: blood.

CDR3 sequence: CSVRGVEGSGYTF. CDR3 sequence (DNA): TGCAGCGTTAGGGGGGTTGAAGGCTCTGGCTACACCTTC. V and J are TRBV29-1 and TRBJ1-2; D is perhaps TRBD1 (6 bases). The CDR3 totals 13 residues. Deletions cut 5 bases from V and 7 bases from J, with 17 bases between. CDR1 is SQVTM and CDR2 is ANQGSEA in the germline V gene. Drawing the rest from reference TRBV29-1 and TRBJ1-2, the complete variable domain is SAVISQKPSRDICQRGTSLTIQCQVDSQVTMMFWYRQQPGQSLTLIATANQGSEATYESGFVIDKFPISRPNLTFSTLTVSNMSPEDSSIYLCSVRGVEGSGYTFGSGTRLTVV.